A selection of T cell receptor beta chains follows, all from one sample in a study of T cell responses to AZD1222 COVID-19 vaccine. Some clones are missing from TCRdb's copy, which holds only in-frame ones; the method was immunoSEQ multiplex PCR. The sample lists around 110,000 clones; around 81% were seen once. The source was peripheral blood, collected on day 0 of AZD1222 vaccination. The source of these receptors is an adult in good health. Each CDR3 is given with its conserved first and last residue. A D gene is named only where the DNA matches it firmly. Where a row states a size, it is once, few, many or the class of an expanded clone; other rows omit it.

V,size,D,J,DNA,CDR3
TRBV28,-,TRBD2,TRBJ2-3,TGTGCCAGCAGTTCCTACTGGGGGACTAGCGGGACTAGCACAGATACGCAGTATTTT,CASSSYWGTSGTSTDTQYF
TRBV6-4,-,-,TRBJ1-4,TGTGCCAGCAGTGCAAGGGAATCAGGTGAAAAACTGTTTTTT,CASSARESGEKLFF
TRBV7-2,-,-,TRBJ2-3,TGTGCCAGCAGTCCAGGGACAGATACGCAGTATTTT,CASSPGTDTQYF
TRBV29-1,-,-,TRBJ1-2,TGCAGCGCCCCCTCGACGGCAGACTTTAACTATGGCTACACCTTC,CSAPSTADFNYGYTF
TRBV28,-,-,TRBJ1-2,TGTGCCAGCAGTTTGCAGGGACTCCTTGGCTACACCTTC,CASSLQGLLGYTF
TRBV28,few,-,TRBJ2-2,TGTGCCAGCAGTTTATATGGCACCGGGGAGCTGTTTTTT,CASSLYGTGELFF
TRBV27,-,TRBD1,TRBJ2-7,TGTGCCAGCAGTCTGACGGGACAGCACTTCGCCGAGCAGTACTTC,CASSLTGQHFAEQYF
TRBV2,few,-,TRBJ1-1,TGTGCCAGCAGTCGACAGGAGAACACTGAAGCTTTCTTT,CASSRQENTEAFF
TRBV6-6,-,-,TRBJ1-2,TGTGCCAGCAGCCCCGAGAGCAGGCTTGGCTACACCTTC,CASSPESRLGYTF
TRBV18,-,-,TRBJ2-1,TGTGCCAGCTCAACCCGGGACATCGGTGAGCAGTTCTTC,CASSTRDIGEQFF
TRBV10-3,-,TRBD2,TRBJ2-3,TGTGCCATCAGTCCGGGACTAGCCGAAGCAGATACGCAGTATTTT,CAISPGLAEADTQYF
TRBV9,once,-,TRBJ2-2,TGTGCCAGCAGCGTAATAGGGGCGTCCGGCGGGGAGCTGTTTTTT,CASSVIGASGGELFF
TRBV5-1,-,-,TRBJ2-5,TGCGCCAGCAGCTTGGCTGTCGGAGGCTTGCGAGAGACCCAGTACTTC,CASSLAVGGLRETQYF
TRBV28,-,-,TRBJ1-2,TGTGCCAGCAGTTCCCCACCCTACGGGGGCTACACCTTC,CASSSPPYGGYTF
TRBV7-8,-,-,TRBJ1-5,TGTGCCAGCAGCTTATCTCGTGTATCCGTTGGGCAGCCCCAGCATTTT,CASSLSRVSVGQPQHF
TRBV5-1,-,TRBD1,TRBJ2-2,TGCGCCAGCAGCTTGACAGGGGGTACCGGGGAGCTGTTTTTT,CASSLTGGTGELFF
TRBV6-5,once,-,TRBJ2-7,TGTGCCAGCACCCAGACAGGCTCCTACGAGCAGTACTTC,CASTQTGSYEQYF
TRBV23-1,-,-,TRBJ2-7,TGCGCCAGCAGTCAGATAGGGAGTTGGTACGGGTACGAGCAGTACTTC,CASSQIGSWYGYEQYF